A selection of T cell receptor beta chains follows, all from one sample in a study of shared clonotypes between healthy human individuals. Method: immunoSEQ multiplex PCR; TCRdb's copy keeps in-frame clones and lacks some. This sample yields 450,000 to 650,000 clones, of which around 76% are seen a single time; around 13% belongs to the top ten. The material sequenced was PBMCs. These receptor sequences come from a woman in her forties in good health. Some clones in this sample may be carry-over from other donors' samples. Both conserved end residues are part of each CDR3. The order of the fields is D gene, V gene, clone size, J gene, CDR3 protein, CDR3 DNA. D genes are given only for firm matches. The listing skips clone size in some rows; elsewhere it reads once, few, many or a size class.

NA,TRBV4-1,NA,TRBJ1-2,CASSQEIEGSYGYTF,TGCGCCAGCAGCCAAGAGATAGAAGGGAGCTATGGCTACACCTTC
NA,TRBV5-8,NA,TRBJ1-4,CASSLLGATNEKLFF,TGTGCCAGCAGCCTGCTTGGGGCAACTAATGAAAAACTGTTTTTT
TRBD1,TRBV6-1,few,TRBJ1-5,CASSRGQGNGQPQHF,TGTGCCAGCAGTCGGGGACAGGGAAACGGGCAGCCCCAGCATTTT
TRBD1,TRBV5-6,once,TRBJ2-1,CASSLFRGQGFFF,TGTGCCAGCAGCTTGTTCCGCGGACAGGGGTTTTTCTTC
NA,TRBV5-1,NA,TRBJ2-2,CATSQGAHTGELFF,TGCGCCACCAGCCAAGGGGCACACACCGGGGAGCTGTTTTTT
NA,TRBV15,NA,TRBJ1-4,CATSRDSLPQGEKLFF,TGTGCCACCAGCAGAGATTCACTACCTCAAGGGGAAAAACTGTTTTTT
TRBD1,TRBV29-1,NA,TRBJ2-5,CSTREGGRETQYF,TGCAGCACCAGGGAAGGGGGCCGGGAGACCCAGTACTTC
NA,TRBV25-1,NA,TRBJ1-2,CASSVTGWYGYTF,TGTGCCAGCAGTGTCACGGGGTGGTATGGCTACACCTTC
TRBD2,TRBV10-2,NA,TRBJ2-1,CASRKREGVDEQFF,TGCGCCAGCCGCAAGCGGGAGGGCGTCGATGAGCAGTTCTTC
TRBD2,TRBV28,NA,TRBJ2-1,CASSLAGGVYNEQFF,TGTGCCAGCAGTTTAGCGGGAGGGGTTTACAATGAGCAGTTCTTC
NA,TRBV7-8,few,TRBJ2-1,CASSKQEGSEQFF,TGTGCCAGCAGTAAACAGGAGGGCTCTGAGCAGTTCTTC
NA,TRBV15,NA,TRBJ1-1,CATSREMGVRHTEAFF,TGTGCCACCAGCAGAGAAATGGGGGTTCGGCACACTGAAGCTTTCTTT
TRBD1,TRBV5-1,NA,TRBJ1-4,CASSEQGASEKLFF,TGCGCCAGCAGCGAACAGGGGGCCAGTGAAAAACTGTTTTTT
NA,TRBV28,NA,TRBJ1-2,CASRQWEGYGYTF,TGTGCCAGCAGGCAATGGGAAGGTTATGGCTACACCTTC
TRBD2,TRBV30,NA,TRBJ2-1,CAYAGGPYNEQFF,TGTGCCTACGCGGGAGGGCCCTACAATGAGCAGTTCTTC
NA,TRBV5-5,NA,TRBJ1-1,CASGDYAGSGTFF,TGTGCCAGCGGAGACTACGCCGGCTCGGGGACTTTCTTT
NA,TRBV6-4,few,TRBJ2-6,CASSDGKGSGANVLTF,TGTGCCAGCAGTGACGGGAAGGGATCTGGGGCCAACGTCCTGACTTTC
NA,TRBV9,many,TRBJ2-7,CASSVGLAVSEQYF,TGTGCCAGCAGCGTTGGGCTAGCAGTTTCCGAGCAGTACTTC
NA,TRBV5-1,NA,TRBJ2-7,CASSWSSGGEQYF,TGCGCCAGCAGCTGGAGTTCCGGGGGAGAGCAGTACTTC
TRBD1,TRBV29-1,NA,TRBJ2-7,CSVEEGQGGHYEQYF,TGCAGCGTTGAAGAAGGACAGGGTGGTCACTACGAGCAGTACTTC
NA,TRBV18,NA,TRBJ2-4,CASSPPTGSDIQYF,TGTGCCAGCTCCCCACCAACAGGGTCGGACATTCAGTACTTC
NA,TRBV5-1,NA,TRBJ1-3,CASSLESSGNTIYF,TGCGCCAGCAGCCTAGAAAGCTCTGGAAACACCATATATTTT
NA,TRBV18,NA,TRBJ1-1,CASSRGGGLAEAFF,TGTGCCAGCTCACGCGGGGGGGGACTCGCTGAAGCTTTCTTT
NA,TRBV11-2,few,TRBJ2-7,CASSLDLGVEQYF,TGTGCCAGCAGCTTAGATCTGGGGGTCGAGCAGTACTTC
TRBD2,TRBV7-2,many,TRBJ2-1,CASRAGTSEYNEQFF,TGTGCCAGCAGAGCGGGGACTAGCGAATACAATGAGCAGTTCTTC
NA,TRBV18,NA,TRBJ2-3,CASSPYRGGADTQYF,TGTGCCAGCTCACCCTACAGGGGAGGAGCAGATACGCAGTATTTT
TRBD1,TRBV19,NA,TRBJ1-1,CASSTRGREAFF,TGTGCCAGTAGTACCAGGGGGCGCGAAGCTTTCTTT
TRBD2,TRBV20-1,NA,TRBJ2-1,CSGRADNEQFF,TGCAGCGGGAGGGCGGACAATGAGCAGTTCTTC
TRBD1,TRBV30,NA,TRBJ2-7,CAWGQGGYEQYF,TGTGCCTGGGGACAGGGCGGGTACGAGCAGTACTTC